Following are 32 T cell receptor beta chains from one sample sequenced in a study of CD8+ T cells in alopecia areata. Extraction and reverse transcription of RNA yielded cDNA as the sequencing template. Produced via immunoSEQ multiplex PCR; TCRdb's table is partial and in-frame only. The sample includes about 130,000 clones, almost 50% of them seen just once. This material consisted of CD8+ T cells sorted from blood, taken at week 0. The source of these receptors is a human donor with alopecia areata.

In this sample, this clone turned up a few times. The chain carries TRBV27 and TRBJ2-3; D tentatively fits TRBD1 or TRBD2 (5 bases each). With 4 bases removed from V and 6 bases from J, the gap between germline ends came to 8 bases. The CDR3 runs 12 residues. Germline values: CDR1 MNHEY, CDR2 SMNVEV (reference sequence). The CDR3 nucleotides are TGTGCCAGCAGTTGGGGGTTGGATACGCAGTATTTT. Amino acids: CASSWGLDTQYF.

This chain's CDR3 is CASSLRDERTLLTF. CDR3 bases: TGCGCCAGCAGCCTCCGGGACGAAAGAACCCTCCTGACTTTC. The rearrangement joins TRBV5-1 to TRBJ2-6; D assignment may be TRBD1 or TRBD2 (5 bases each). Trimming took 4 bases from V and 14 from J, leaving 19 bases between them. The CDR3 consists of 14 residues. Germline V gene data show CDR1 as SGHRS and CDR2 as YFSETQ.

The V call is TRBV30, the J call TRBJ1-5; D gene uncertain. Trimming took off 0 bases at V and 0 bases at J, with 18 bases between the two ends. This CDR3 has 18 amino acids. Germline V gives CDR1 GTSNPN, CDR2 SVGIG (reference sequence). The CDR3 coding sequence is TGTGCCTGGAGTGTAACAGTTTCCGCGGGGAATAGCAATCAGCCCCAGCATTTT. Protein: CAWSVTVSAGNSNQPQHF.

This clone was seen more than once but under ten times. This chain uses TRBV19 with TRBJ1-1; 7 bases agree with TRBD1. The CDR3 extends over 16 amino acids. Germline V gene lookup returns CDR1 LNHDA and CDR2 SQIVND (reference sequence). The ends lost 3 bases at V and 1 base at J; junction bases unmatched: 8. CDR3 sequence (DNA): TGTGCCAGTAGTATCGTGAGACAGGGTCCGAACACTGAAGCTTTCTTT. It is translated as CASSIVRQGPNTEAFF.

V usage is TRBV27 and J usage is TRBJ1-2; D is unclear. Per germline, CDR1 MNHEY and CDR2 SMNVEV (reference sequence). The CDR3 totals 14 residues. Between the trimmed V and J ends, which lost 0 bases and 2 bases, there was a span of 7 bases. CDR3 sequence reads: CASSLSAGNYGYTF. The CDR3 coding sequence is TGTGCCAGCAGTTTATCGGCAGGAAACTATGGCTACACCTTC.

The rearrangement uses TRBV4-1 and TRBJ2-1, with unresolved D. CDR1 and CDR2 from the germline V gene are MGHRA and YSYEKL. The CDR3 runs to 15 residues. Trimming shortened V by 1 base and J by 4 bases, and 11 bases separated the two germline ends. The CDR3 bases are TGCGCCAGCAGCCAAGCTATAATGCTGTACAATGAGCAGTTCTTC. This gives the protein CASSQAIMLYNEQFF.

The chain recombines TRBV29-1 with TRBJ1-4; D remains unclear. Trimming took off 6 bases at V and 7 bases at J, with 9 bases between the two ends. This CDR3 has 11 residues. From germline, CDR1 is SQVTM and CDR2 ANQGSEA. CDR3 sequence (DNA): TGCAGCGTACTGATTAGTGAAAAACTGTTTTTT. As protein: CSVLISEKLFF.

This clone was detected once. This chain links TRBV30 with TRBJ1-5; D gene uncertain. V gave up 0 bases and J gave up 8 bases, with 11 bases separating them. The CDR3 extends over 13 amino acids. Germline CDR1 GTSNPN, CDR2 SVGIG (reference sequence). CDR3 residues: CAWSVQTTEPQHF. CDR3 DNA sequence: TGTGCCTGGAGTGTTCAGACAACGGAGCCCCAGCATTTT.

The CDR3 DNA reads as TGTGCCAGCAGCGTAGGGGCCAGGAACACTGAAGCTTTCTTT. This sequence encodes CASSVGARNTEAFF. The chain combines TRBV9 with TRBJ1-1; D is uncertain. The CDR3 is 14 residues long. Germline values: CDR1 SGDLS, CDR2 YYNGEE. V shed 0 bases and J shed 1 base, with 7 bases lying between them.

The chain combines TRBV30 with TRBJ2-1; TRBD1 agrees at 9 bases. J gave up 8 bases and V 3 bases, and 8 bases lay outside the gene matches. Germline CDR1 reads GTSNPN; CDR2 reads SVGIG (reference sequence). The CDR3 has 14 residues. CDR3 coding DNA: TGTGCCTGGAGCCCCGGGACAGGGCGTCATGAGCAGTTCTTC. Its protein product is CAWSPGTGRHEQFF.

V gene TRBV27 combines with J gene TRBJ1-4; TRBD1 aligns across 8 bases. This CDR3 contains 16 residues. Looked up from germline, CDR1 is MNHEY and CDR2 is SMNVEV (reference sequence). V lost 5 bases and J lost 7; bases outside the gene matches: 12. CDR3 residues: CASSPSGGEVTEKLFF. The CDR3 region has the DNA TGTGCCAGCAGTCCCTCAGGGGGCGAAGTGACTGAAAAACTGTTTTTT.

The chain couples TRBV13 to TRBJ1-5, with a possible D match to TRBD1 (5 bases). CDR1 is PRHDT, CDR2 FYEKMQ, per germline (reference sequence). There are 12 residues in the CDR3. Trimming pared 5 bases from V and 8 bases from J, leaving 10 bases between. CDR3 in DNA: TGTGCCAGCAGCCAGGGTACGGAGCCCCAGCATTTT. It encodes CASSQGTEPQHF.

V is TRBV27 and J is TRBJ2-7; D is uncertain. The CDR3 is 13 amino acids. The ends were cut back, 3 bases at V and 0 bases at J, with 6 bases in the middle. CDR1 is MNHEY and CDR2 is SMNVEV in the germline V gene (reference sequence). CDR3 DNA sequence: TGTGCCAGCAGTTTCCGGAGCTCCTACGAGCAGTACTTC. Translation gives CASSFRSSYEQYF.

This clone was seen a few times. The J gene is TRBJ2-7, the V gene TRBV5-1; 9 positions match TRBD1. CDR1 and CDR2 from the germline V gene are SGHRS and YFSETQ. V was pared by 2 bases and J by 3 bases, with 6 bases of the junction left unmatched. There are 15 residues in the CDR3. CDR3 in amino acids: CASSLGTGFNYEQYF. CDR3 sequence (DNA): TGCGCCAGCAGCTTAGGGACAGGGTTCAACTACGAGCAGTACTTC. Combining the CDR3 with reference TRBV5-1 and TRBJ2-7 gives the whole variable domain KAGVTQTPRYLIKTRGQQVTLSCSPISGHRSVSWYQQTPGQGLQFLFEYFSETQRNKGNFPGRFSGRQFSNSRSEMNVSTLELGDSALYLCASSLGTGFNYEQYFGPGTRLTVT.

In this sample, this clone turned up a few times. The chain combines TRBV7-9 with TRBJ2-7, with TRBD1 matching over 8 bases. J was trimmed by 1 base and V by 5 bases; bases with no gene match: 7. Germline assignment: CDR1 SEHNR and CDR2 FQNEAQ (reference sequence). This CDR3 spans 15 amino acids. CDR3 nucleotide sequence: TGTGCCAGCAGCCTCCGGGACAGGCCGTCCTACGAGCAGTACTTC. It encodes CASSLRDRPSYEQYF. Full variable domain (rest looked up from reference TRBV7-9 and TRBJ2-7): DTGVSQNPRHKITKRGQNVTFRCDPISEHNRLYWYRQTLGQGPEFLTYFQNEAQLEKSRLLSDRFSAERPKGSFSTLEIQRTEQGDSAMYLCASSLRDRPSYEQYFGPGTRLTVT.

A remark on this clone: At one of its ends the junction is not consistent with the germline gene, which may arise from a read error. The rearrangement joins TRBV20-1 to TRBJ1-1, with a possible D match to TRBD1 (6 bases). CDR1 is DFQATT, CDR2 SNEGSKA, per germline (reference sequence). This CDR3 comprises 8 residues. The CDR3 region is CSAIGQRF. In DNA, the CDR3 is TGCAGTGCTATCGGACAGCGGTTT.

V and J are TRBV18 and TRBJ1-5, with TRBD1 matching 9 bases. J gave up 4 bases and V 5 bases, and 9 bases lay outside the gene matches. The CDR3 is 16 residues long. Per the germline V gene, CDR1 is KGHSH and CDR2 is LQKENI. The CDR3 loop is CASSSRDREWNQPQHF. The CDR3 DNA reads TGTGCCAGCTCATCCCGGGACAGGGAGTGGAATCAGCCCCAGCATTTT. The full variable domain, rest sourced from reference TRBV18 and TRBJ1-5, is NAGVMQNPRHLVRRRGQEARLRCSPMKGHSHVYWYRQLPEEGLKFMVYLQKENIIDESGMPKERFSAEFPKEGPSILRIQQVVRGDSAAYFCASSSRDREWNQPQHFGDGTRLSIL.

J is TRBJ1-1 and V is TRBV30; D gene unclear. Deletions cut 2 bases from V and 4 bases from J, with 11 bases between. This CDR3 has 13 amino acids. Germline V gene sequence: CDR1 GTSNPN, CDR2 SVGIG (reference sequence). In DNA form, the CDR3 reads TGTGCCTGGAGTTCGGTTCAGAGCACTGAAGCTTTCTTT. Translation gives CAWSSVQSTEAFF. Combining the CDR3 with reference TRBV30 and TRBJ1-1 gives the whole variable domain SQTIHQWPATLVQPVGSPLSLECTVEGTSNPNLYWYRQAAGRGLQLLFYSVGIGQISSEVPQNLSASRPQDRQFILSSKKLLLSDSGFYLCAWSSVQSTEAFFGQGTRLTVV.

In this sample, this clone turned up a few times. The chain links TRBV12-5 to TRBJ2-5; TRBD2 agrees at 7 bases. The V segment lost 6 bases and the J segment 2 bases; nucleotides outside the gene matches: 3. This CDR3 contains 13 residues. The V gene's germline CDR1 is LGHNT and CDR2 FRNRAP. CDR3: CASGLGLQETQYF. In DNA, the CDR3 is TGTGCTAGTGGCCTGGGACTACAAGAGACCCAGTACTTC.

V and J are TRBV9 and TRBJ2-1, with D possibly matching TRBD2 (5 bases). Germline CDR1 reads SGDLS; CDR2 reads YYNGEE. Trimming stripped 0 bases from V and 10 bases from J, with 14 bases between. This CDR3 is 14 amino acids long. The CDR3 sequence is CASSVERGSGEQFF. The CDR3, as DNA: TGTGCCAGCAGCGTAGAACGAGGATCGGGGGAGCAGTTCTTC.

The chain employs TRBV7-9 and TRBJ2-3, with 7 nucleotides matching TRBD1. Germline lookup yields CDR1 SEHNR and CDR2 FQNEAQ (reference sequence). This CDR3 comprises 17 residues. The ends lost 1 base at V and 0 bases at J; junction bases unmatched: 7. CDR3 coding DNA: TGTGCCAGCAGCTTAGGCGCACAGGGGCCAAGCACAGATACGCAGTATTTT. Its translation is CASSLGAQGPSTDTQYF. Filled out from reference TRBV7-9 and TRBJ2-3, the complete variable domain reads DTGVSQNPRHKITKRGQNVTFRCDPISEHNRLYWYRQTLGQGPEFLTYFQNEAQLEKSRLLSDRFSAERPKGSFSTLEIQRTEQGDSAMYLCASSLGAQGPSTDTQYFGPGTRLTVL.

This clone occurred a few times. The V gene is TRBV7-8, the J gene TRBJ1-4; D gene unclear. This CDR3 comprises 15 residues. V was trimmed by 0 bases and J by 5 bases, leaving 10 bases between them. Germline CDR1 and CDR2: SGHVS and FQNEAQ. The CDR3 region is CASSLAAGSNEKLFF. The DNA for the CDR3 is TGTGCCAGCAGCTTAGCGGCGGGAAGCAATGAAAAACTGTTTTTT.

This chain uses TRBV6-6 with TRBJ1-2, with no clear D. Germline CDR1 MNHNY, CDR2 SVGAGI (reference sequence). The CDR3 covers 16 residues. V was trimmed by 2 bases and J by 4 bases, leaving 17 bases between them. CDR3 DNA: TGTGCCAGCAGTTACCAGACCTTAGAACTGGCCTATGGCTACACCTTC. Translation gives CASSYQTLELAYGYTF.

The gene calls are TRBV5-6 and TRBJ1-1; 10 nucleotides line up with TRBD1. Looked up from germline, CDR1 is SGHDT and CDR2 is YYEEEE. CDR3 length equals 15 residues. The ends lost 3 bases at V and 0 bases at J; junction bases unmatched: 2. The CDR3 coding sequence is TGTGCCAGCAGCTACGGGACAGGGGTGAACACTGAAGCTTTCTTT. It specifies CASSYGTGVNTEAFF.

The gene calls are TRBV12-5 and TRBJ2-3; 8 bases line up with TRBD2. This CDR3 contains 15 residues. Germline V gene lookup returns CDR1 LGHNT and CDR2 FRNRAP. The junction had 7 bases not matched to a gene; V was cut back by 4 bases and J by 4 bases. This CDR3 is CASGSPSGGPDTQYF. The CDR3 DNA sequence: TGTGCTAGTGGTTCCCCGAGCGGGGGCCCAGATACGCAGTATTTT.

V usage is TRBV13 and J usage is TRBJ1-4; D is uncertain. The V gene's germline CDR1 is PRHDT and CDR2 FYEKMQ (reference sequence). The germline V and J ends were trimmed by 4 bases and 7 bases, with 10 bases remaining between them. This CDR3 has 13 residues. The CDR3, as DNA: TGTGCCAGCAGCTCTGGTATTGGTGAAAAACTGTTTTTT. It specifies CASSSGIGEKLFF.

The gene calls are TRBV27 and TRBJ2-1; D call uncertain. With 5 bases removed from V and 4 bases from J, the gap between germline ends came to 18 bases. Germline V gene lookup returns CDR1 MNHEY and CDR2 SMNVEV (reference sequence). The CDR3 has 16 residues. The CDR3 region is CASSPSRGESYNEQFF. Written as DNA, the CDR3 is TGTGCCAGCAGTCCTTCCCGCGGAGAATCGTACAATGAGCAGTTCTTC.

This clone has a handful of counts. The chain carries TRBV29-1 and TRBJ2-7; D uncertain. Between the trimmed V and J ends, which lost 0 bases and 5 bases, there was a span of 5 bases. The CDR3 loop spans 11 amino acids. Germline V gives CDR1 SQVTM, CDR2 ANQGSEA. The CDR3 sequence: CSVEDVDEQYF. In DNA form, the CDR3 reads TGCAGCGTTGAAGATGTCGACGAGCAGTACTTC.

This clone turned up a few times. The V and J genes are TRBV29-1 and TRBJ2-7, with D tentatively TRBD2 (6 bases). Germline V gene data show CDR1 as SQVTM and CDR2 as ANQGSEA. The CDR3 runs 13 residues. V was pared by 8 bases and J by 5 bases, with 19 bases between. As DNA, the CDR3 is TGCAGCTTCTACATTCCGGGGGTCGACGAGCAGTACTTC. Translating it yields CSFYIPGVDEQYF.

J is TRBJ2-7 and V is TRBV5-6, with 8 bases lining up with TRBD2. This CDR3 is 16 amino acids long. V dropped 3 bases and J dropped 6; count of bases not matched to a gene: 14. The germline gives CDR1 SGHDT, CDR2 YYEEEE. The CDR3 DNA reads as TGTGCCAGCAGCTGGGGAAGCGGGGGAGCCGCCTCCGAGCAGTACTTC. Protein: CASSWGSGGAASEQYF.

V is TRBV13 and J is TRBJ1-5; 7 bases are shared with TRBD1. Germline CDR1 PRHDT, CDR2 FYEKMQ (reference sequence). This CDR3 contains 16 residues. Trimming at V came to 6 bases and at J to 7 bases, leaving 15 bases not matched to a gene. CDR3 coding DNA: TGTGCCAGCAGTTACAGGGGAGGAACCCCTAAACAGCCCCAGCATTTT. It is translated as CASSYRGGTPKQPQHF.

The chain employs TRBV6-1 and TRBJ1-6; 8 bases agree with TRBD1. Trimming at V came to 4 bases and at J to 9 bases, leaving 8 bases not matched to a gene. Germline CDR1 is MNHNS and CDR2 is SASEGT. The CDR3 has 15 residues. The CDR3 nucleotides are TGTGCCAGCAGTGTTTACAGGGGGTCGGGTTCACCCCTCCACTTT. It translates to CASSVYRGSGSPLHF.